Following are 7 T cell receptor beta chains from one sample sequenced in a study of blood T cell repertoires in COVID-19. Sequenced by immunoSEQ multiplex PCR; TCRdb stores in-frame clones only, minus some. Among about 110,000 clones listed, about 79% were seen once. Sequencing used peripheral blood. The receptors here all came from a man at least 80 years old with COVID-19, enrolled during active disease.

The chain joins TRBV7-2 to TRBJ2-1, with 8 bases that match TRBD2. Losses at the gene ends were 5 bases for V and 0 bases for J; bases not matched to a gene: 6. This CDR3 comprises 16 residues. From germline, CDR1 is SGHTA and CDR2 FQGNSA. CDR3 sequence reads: CASSRSGGSSYNEQFF. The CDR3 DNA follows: TGTGCCAGCAGCCGGAGCGGGGGCAGCTCCTACAATGAGCAGTTCTTC.

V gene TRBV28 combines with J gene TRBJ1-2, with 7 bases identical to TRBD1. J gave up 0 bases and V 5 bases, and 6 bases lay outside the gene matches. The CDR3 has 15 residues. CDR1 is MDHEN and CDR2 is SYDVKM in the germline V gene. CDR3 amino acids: CASSEQGSSNYGYTF. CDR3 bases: TGTGCCAGCAGTGAACAGGGGTCCTCTAACTATGGCTACACCTTC.

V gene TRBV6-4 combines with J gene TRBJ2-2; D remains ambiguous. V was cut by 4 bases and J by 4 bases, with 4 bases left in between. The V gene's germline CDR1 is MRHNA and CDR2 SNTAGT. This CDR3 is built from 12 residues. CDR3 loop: CASSAGTGELFF. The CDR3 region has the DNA TGTGCCAGCAGTGCGGGCACCGGGGAGCTGTTTTTT.

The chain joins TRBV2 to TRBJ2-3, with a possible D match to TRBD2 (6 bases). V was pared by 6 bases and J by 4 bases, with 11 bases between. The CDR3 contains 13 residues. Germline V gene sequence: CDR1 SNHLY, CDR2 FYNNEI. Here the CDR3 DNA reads TGTGCCAGCAGAGCTAGCGTACCAGATACGCAGTATTTT. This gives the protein CASRASVPDTQYF.

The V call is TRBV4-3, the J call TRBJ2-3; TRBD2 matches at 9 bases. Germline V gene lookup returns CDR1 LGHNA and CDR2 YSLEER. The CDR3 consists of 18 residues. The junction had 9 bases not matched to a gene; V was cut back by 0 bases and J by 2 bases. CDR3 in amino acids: CASSQELLAGRNTDTQYF. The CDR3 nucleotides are TGCGCCAGCAGCCAAGAGCTCCTAGCGGGGAGGAACACAGATACGCAGTATTTT.

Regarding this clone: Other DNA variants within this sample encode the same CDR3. The CDR3 DNA reads TGTGCCAGCAGCTTAGGCCAGATGAACACTGAAGCTTTCTTT. Amino acids: CASSLGQMNTEAFF. This sequence joins TRBV7-9 and TRBJ1-1; D unclear. The CDR3 is 14 amino acids. The V and J ends lost 1 base and 0 bases respectively, with 6 bases between them. CDR1 SEHNR and CDR2 FQNEAQ come from the germline V gene (reference sequence).

The CDR3 loop reads CASSYSLDRDNIQYF. The CDR3 bases are TGTGCCAGCAGTTACTCTTTGGACAGGGATAACATTCAGTACTTC. The J gene is TRBJ2-4, the V gene TRBV6-5, with 8 nucleotides matching TRBD1. CDR3 length: 15 residues. Germline V gene data show CDR1 as MNHEY and CDR2 as SVGAGI. The V segment lost 0 bases and the J segment 7 bases; nucleotides outside the gene matches: 5.